The rows below give T cell receptor beta chains drawn from one sample of a study of PD-L1 blockade in urothelial cancer. The table came from immunoSEQ multiplex PCR; TCRdb's copy has only in-frame clones and leaves some out. The sample has just under 65,000 clones; around four fifths are singletons. This specimen consisted of PBMCs, obtained around atezolizumab (anti-PD-L1) treatment. These receptor sequences come from a man in his 70s with urothelial cancer. The CDR3 runs from the conserved cysteine through the conserved F or W. Each record gives: clone size, CDR3 length, D gene, V gene, J gene, CDR3 protein, CDR3 DNA. D genes are given only for firm matches. Clone size is not always given. Where it is, it says once, few, many or a class for expanded clones.

-	15	TRBD2	TRBV19	TRBJ2-1	CASSTSGRALNEQFF	TGTGCCAGTAGTACCTCTGGGAGGGCCCTCAATGAGCAGTTCTTC
few	14	-	TRBV18	TRBJ1-5	CASSPGTSNQPQHF	TGTGCCAGCTCACCCGGGACAAGCAATCAGCCCCAGCATTTT
-	14	-	TRBV7-3	TRBJ2-3	CASSLSPGTDTQYF	TGTGCCAGCAGCTTATCTCCGGGCACAGATACGCAGTATTTT
-	14	-	TRBV5-1	TRBJ1-1	CASSLGAANTEAFF	TGCGCCAGCAGCTTGGGGGCTGCGAACACTGAAGCTTTCTTT
-	16	-	TRBV4-1	TRBJ2-2	CASSQDSTRYYGELFF	TGCGCCAGCAGCCAAGATTCGACTAGATACTACGGGGAGCTGTTTTTT
-	14	-	TRBV4-1	TRBJ1-5	CASSQDRANQPQHF	TGCGCCAGCAGCCAAGACAGGGCTAATCAGCCCCAGCATTTT
-	15	TRBD2	TRBV9	TRBJ2-7	CASSAGTSVSYEQYF	TGTGCCAGCAGCGCCGGGACTAGCGTATCCTACGAGCAGTACTTC
-	15	-	TRBV28	TRBJ1-3	CASTPPRGSGNTIYF	TGTGCCAGCACCCCCCCACGGGGCTCTGGAAACACCATATATTTT
-	15	TRBD1	TRBV7-2	TRBJ2-7	CASSRGQGAQDEQYF	TGTGCCAGCAGCAGGGGACAGGGGGCGCAGGACGAGCAGTACTTC
-	15	TRBD1	TRBV25-1	TRBJ1-2	CASRPGGTANYGYTF	TGTGCCAGCAGGCCGGGGGGGACAGCTAACTATGGCTACACCTTC
-	15	TRBD1	TRBV18	TRBJ2-3	CASSPGTGRPDTQYF	TGTGCCAGCTCACCAGGGACAGGGAGACCAGATACGCAGTATTTT
once	15	-	TRBV4-3	TRBJ2-2	CASSQDYGYSGELFF	TGCGCCAGCAGCCAAGATTACGGGTATTCCGGGGAGCTGTTTTTT
-	12	-	TRBV7-9	TRBJ1-3	CASRSSGNTIYF	TGTGCCAGCAGGTCATCTGGAAACACCATATATTTT
-	15	TRBD1	TRBV28	TRBJ2-5	CASSSMTGGTETQYF	TGTGCCAGCAGTTCGATGACAGGGGGCACGGAGACCCAGTACTTC
-	17	-	TRBV10-3	TRBJ2-1	CAISEPGLPSSYNEQFF	TGTGCCATCAGTGAACCGGGACTTCCTAGCTCCTACAATGAGCAGTTCTTC
-	16	-	TRBV11-2	TRBJ1-1	CASSLDPPGHSFEAFF	TGTGCCAGCAGCTTAGATCCTCCGGGACACTCCTTTGAAGCTTTCTTT
-	16	TRBD1	TRBV28	TRBJ1-5	CASSMGTVRAGQPQHF	TGTGCCAGCAGTATGGGGACAGTAAGGGCGGGTCAGCCCCAGCATTTT
-	18	TRBD2	TRBV11-2	TRBJ2-3	CASSLGLLAGGSTDTQYF	TGTGCCAGCAGCTTAGGTTTACTAGCGGGAGGAAGCACAGATACGCAGTATTTT
-	16	TRBD2	TRBV29-1	TRBJ2-3	CSVDGRAWEGTDTQYF	TGCAGCGTTGACGGGAGGGCCTGGGAGGGCACAGATACGCAGTATTTT
-	12	-	TRBV29-1	TRBJ2-7	CSAEGVSSEQYF	TGCAGCGCCGAAGGGGTGAGTAGCGAGCAGTACTTC
-	16	-	TRBV2	TRBJ2-7	CASSGRDKGGSYEQYF	TGTGCCAGCAGTGGTAGGGACAAGGGGGGGTCCTACGAGCAGTACTTC
many	16	-	TRBV5-1	TRBJ2-6	CASSTRDTSGANVLTF	TGCGCCAGCAGCACCCGGGACACCTCTGGGGCCAACGTCCTGACTTTC
-	14	-	TRBV9	TRBJ1-3	CASSVVGQGDTIYF	TGTGCCAGCAGCGTAGTTGGTCAGGGCGACACCATATATTTT
-	16	TRBD2	TRBV10-3	TRBJ2-5	CAISETSGRAGETQYF	TGTGCCATCAGTGAGACTAGCGGGAGGGCCGGGGAGACCCAGTACTTC
-	16	TRBD1	TRBV6-1	TRBJ2-7	CASSEVLGGQGWEQYF	TGTGCCAGCAGTGAAGTGCTAGGTGGACAGGGGTGGGAGCAGTACTTC
-	14	TRBD1	TRBV9	TRBJ1-1	CASSAPGGDAEAFF	TGTGCCAGCAGCGCCCCAGGGGGCGACGCTGAAGCTTTCTTT
-	17	-	TRBV5-4	TRBJ2-7	CASSLEASPLASYEQYF	TGTGCCAGCAGCTTGGAAGCCTCCCCTCTTGCTTCCTACGAGCAGTACTTC
-	15	-	TRBV27	TRBJ2-7	CASSPFGGSSYEQYF	TGTGCCAGCAGTCCGTTTGGCGGCAGCTCCTACGAGCAGTACTTC
few	14	TRBD1	TRBV7-2	TRBJ2-7	CASSLSPGQAFLYF	TGTGCCAGCAGCTTATCTCCCGGACAGGCTTTTTTGTACTTC
-	15	-	TRBV7-2	TRBJ1-2	CASSLARRQTYGYTF	TGTGCCAGCAGCTTAGCGAGAAGACAGACCTATGGCTACACCTTC
-	14	TRBD1	TRBV28	TRBJ1-2	CASSIGQGLGGYTF	TGTGCCAGCAGCATTGGACAGGGATTAGGTGGCTACACCTTC
-	14	TRBD2	TRBV19	TRBJ2-2	CASSTSGYTGELFF	TGTGCCAGTAGCACTAGCGGTTACACCGGGGAGCTGTTTTTT
-	16	TRBD2	TRBV4-3	TRBJ2-1	CASRKGLAGISGEQFF	TGCGCCAGCAGAAAGGGACTAGCGGGAATCTCAGGTGAGCAGTTCTTC
-	14	-	TRBV6-1	TRBJ1-4	CASSVGGTGEKLFF	TGTGCCAGCAGCGTCGGGGGAACAGGTGAAAAACTGTTTTTT
-	13	-	TRBV5-1	TRBJ1-3	CASSTNPGNTIYF	TGCGCCAGCAGCACAAATCCTGGAAACACCATATATTTT
-	16	TRBD2	TRBV13	TRBJ2-7	CASSFSGLAGSYEQYF	TGTGCCAGCAGCTTCTCCGGACTAGCGGGCTCCTACGAGCAGTACTTC
-	15	-	TRBV11-1	TRBJ2-7	CASSSRRTDAYEQYF	TGTGCCAGCAGCTCAAGGAGGACTGATGCCTACGAGCAGTACTTC
few	15	-	TRBV5-4	TRBJ2-1	CASSQVAGGRNEQFF	TGTGCCAGCAGCCAGGTCGCCGGGGGGCGTAATGAGCAGTTCTTC
once	15	TRBD2	TRBV4-1	TRBJ2-7	CASSLGTSGSREQYF	TGCGCCAGCAGCCTCGGGACTAGCGGCTCGAGGGAGCAGTACTTC
-	14	-	TRBV6-6	TRBJ1-5	CASSPDSSNQPQHF	TGTGCCAGCAGTCCAGACAGTAGCAATCAGCCCCAGCATTTT
-	14	-	TRBV19	TRBJ1-2	CASSIEAGNYGYTF	TGTGCCAGTAGTATAGAGGCGGGCAACTATGGCTACACCTTC
once	15	-	TRBV19	TRBJ2-3	CASSISLSRLDTQYF	TGTGCCAGTAGTATTTCACTCTCCCGCCTAGATACGCAGTATTTT
-	13	-	TRBV7-2	TRBJ2-1	CASSLEGDSEQFF	TGTGCCAGCAGCTTAGAGGGTGACAGTGAGCAGTTCTTC
few	12	-	TRBV7-2	TRBJ2-3	CASSVSTDTQYF	TGTGCCAGCAGCGTAAGCACAGATACGCAGTATTTT
few	14	TRBD1	TRBV14	TRBJ1-1	CASSPLQGRTEAFF	TGTGCCAGCAGCCCACTACAGGGGCGGACTGAAGCTTTCTTT